This TCR beta chain was profiled in a study of early T cells in non-severe SARS-CoV-2 infection (dated by TCRdb to the early 2020s). General notes on the study: Because TCR sequencing was done on bulk RNA from unsorted whole blood, the alpha and beta chains could not be paired. General study outcomes and caveats: VDJdb matching was skewed toward anti-spike CD8 responses and likely underestimated virus-specific expansions by missing private and CD4 specificities.

Many counts were recorded for this clonotype. It lacks a known antigen. The sample holds no much larger clone one base away, and base qualities are not on file. Trimming accounts for 6 bases at V and 5 bases at J, while the number of junction bases matched to no gene is 8. CDR1 and CDR2, per the germline V gene (reference sequence), are DFQATT and SNEGSKA. The CDR3 runs 13 amino acids, cysteine and phenylalanine included. Kept here is only the CDR3 DNA, which spans 39 bases and is read in frame from base 1. This was a case-control study nested in a cohort of healthcare workers in London, UK, who had nasopharyngeal swab PCR tests and blood samples taken every week. Healthcare workers were recruited during the week of the UK lockdown, between 23 and 31 March 2020, and followed weekly for up to roughly 15 weeks. Libraries were built with 5' RACE. TCRdb records NextSeq 500 as the sequencer. Unique molecular identifiers were attached to individual cDNA molecules in the TCR library protocol so that sequencing error and PCR bias could be corrected. Both TCR alpha and beta chains were sequenced, and tight co-correlation was observed between alpha and beta sequence abundances in each sample. The authors' analysis ran thus. V gene, J gene and CDR3 annotation of TCR sequences was performed with Decombinator V4. Expanded TCRs were defined as changing significantly between any two time points under a Poisson model with p below 0.0001. Abundances of TCRs were expressed as counts per million after normalisation to the total number of TCRs sequenced in each sample. MAIT TCRs were defined by TRAV1-2 paired with TRAJ12, TRAJ20 or TRAJ33, and iNKT TCRs by TRAV10 paired with TRAJ18. A search of VDJdb, accessed on 1 November 2021, was run for TCRs annotated to CMV, EBV and SARS-CoV-2, with TCRs annotated for multiple antigens excluded. The public reads were reprocessed in TCRdb via fastp at Q25 and MiXCR, keeping in-frame beta chains. Duplicate CDR3 protein sequences are folded into a single record with the most common DNA and genes. What appears here as the V and J calls and clone size reflects TCRdb's work, not the paper's. This sample gives tens of thousands of distinct CDR3 sequences in total; over 6.5% of them show up just once. Of the sample, just over 4% falls within the top ten clones.

The TCR was taken from an adult who was a healthcare worker with PCR-confirmed SARS-CoV-2 infection or an uninfected control (not recorded which). Sequencing was carried out using whole blood. The sequence joins TRBV20-1 to TRBJ2-7, with 9 middle bases fitting TRBD2. The CDR3 region: CSAVAGVLDEQYF. Here is the DNA: TGCAGTGCCGTAGCGGGAGTTTTGGACGAGCAGTACTTC.